This T cell receptor beta chain was obtained from a study of blood T cell repertoires in COVID-19. Study in general: From the United States, Italy and Spain came samples of acute and convalescent COVID-19.

This CDR3 is 14 amino acids long. Germline V lookup: CDR1 SGDLS, CDR2 YYNGEE. With V trimmed by 3 bases and J by 4 bases, 2 bases remained unmatched. Under the authors' procedure: Nucleated cell counts were estimated from reference gene primer amplification. Data came from immunoSEQ multiplex PCR; TCRdb stores just in-frame clones and leaves some out. The V and J calls and clone size come from that table; D and trimming were worked out from the DNA. The table includes 70,000 or so clones, around 83% detected once. This TCR was sampled from a woman over 75 with acute or convalescent COVID-19. The material sequenced was peripheral blood. The chain carries TRBV9 and TRBJ1-1, with TRBD1 identical over 11 bases. The CDR3 bases are TGTGCCAGCAGCGAAGGACAGGGGGCCACTGAAGCTTTCTTT. Translated: CASSEGQGATEAFF.